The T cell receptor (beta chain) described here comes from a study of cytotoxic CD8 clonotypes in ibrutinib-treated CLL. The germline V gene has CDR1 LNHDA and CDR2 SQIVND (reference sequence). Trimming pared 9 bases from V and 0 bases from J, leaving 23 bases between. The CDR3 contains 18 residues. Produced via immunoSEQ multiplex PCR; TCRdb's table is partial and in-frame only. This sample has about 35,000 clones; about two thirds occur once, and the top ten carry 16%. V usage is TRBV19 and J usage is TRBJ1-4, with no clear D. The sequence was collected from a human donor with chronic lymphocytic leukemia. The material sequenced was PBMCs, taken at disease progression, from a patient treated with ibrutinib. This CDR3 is CARSGLPSSRPTNEKLFF. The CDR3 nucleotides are TGTGCCAGATCCGGGCTCCCGAGCTCACGTCCAACTAATGAAAAACTGTTTTTT.